This T cell receptor (beta chain) originates from a study of T cells in Graves' hyperthyroidism and ophthalmopathy (dated by TCRdb to the late 2010s). A note on the overall study: Peripheral blood was collected at initial diagnosis, before any treatment. A discovery cohort of fewer than 110 patients, about 43 with Graves' ophthalmopathy and 57 with stable Graves' hyperthyroidism, was used to find distinguishing TCR V-J signatures. For training and testing, the 100 or so patients in the discovery cohort were randomly divided in a 7:3 ratio. TCR Vbeta CDR3 sequencing of around 130 peripheral blood samples (over 40 ophthalmopathy, about 75 hyperthyroidism and roughly 17 progressor patients) is reported in the paper. Prospective prediction of ophthalmopathy was tested in an independent validation cohort of approximately 19 hyperthyroidism patients and 17 patients who later progressed to ophthalmopathy. Once sampling was done, hyperthyroidism patients were given methimazole at a starting dose of 30 mg daily, whereas ophthalmopathy patients were given high-dose intravenous methylprednisolone. The study also compared thyroid tissue and blood T-cell repertoires from 6 or 7 Graves' hyperthyroidism patients.

The study at large found these results: Most expanded thyroid clonotypes (frequency above 0.001) were also found in blood, which suggests that blood repertoires may mirror thyroid immune responses. In cross-validation, a model built on a 13 V-J signature told ophthalmopathy apart from stable hyperthyroidism with approximately 90% sensitivity and roughly 81% specificity, and in testing the same model reached 80%/75%. No statistical method was used to set the sample size in advance, and investigators knew the group allocation. In validation, the model predicted progression to ophthalmopathy a median of about 5.9 months before onset, with roughly 68% sensitivity and roughly 73% specificity.

Details on this clonotype: The antigen it binds to is not known. One base away there is no much larger clone; base qualities are not given.

Ophthalmopathy patients had moderately to severely active disease, with a Clinical Activity Score of 3 or more, a NOSPECS grade of 4 or more, and a disease duration of less than 3 months. Patients with uncontrolled infections, other autoimmune diseases, pregnancy or lactation were excluded. Diagnoses relied on clinical symptoms, serum thyroxine and TRAb, thyroid ultrasound and orbital computed tomography. PBMCs were isolated from about 10 ml of fresh peripheral blood by Ficoll-Paque density gradient centrifugation. Total RNA was extracted with Trizol reagent, and quality was checked on an Agilent 2100 Bioanalyzer. Amplification of TCR beta CDR3 regions was carried out from RNA transcripts. The TCR CDR3 was subjected to a first round of RT-PCR using the HTBI primer set and the Qiagen OneStep RT-PCR kit. A second multiplex PCR round built the libraries, followed by size selection and purification. The libraries were sequenced on an Illumina HiSeq2000 using paired-end 100 bp reads. Per the source publication's procedure: Raw data were processed with SOAPnuke, discarding reads with adapters, uncalled bases, mean Phred below 15, or no exact constant-primer or identifier match. High-quality paired reads were merged with COPE v1.2.5, and unique nucleotide sequences were defined as clonotypes. MiTCR v1.1 was used to align clonotypes to the IMGT TRBV, TRBD and TRBJ reference segments. The analysis included only V-J combinations with a frequency above 0.0001, which together covered around 99% of the repertoires. The TCS score was defined as the ratio of F50 (clonal expansion) to E x V (chaos), calculated using BLOSUM62-based TCRdist between CDR3 peptides within each V-J. Welch's t-statistics and random forest reduced roughly 530 V-J features to fewer than 15, which were used in a naive Bayes classifier (R e1071). Using fastp at Q25 and MiXCR, TCRdb reprocessed the public reads and kept productive beta chains. Records with the same CDR3 protein are collapsed into one entry carrying the most frequent genes and DNA. TCRdb's processing, not the authors' own work, is the source of the V and J calls. This sample lists around 360,000 distinct CDR3 sequences; roughly 15% were detected once. Together, the top ten hold around 20% of the sample.

From the cysteine up to the phenylalanine, the CDR3 has a length of 18 residues. Only the CDR3 region is kept as DNA, spanning 54 bases read in frame from base 1. The germline V gene yields SGHAT for CDR1 and FQNNGV for CDR2. Trimming leaves V shorter by 5 bases and J shorter by 5 bases, with the junction holding 15 bases beyond the gene matches. This chain is built from TRBV11-2 and TRBJ2-7, and 13 junction bases match TRBD2. The clonotype was recovered from a woman aged 55-70 years with Graves' ophthalmopathy. Sample: blood. The CDR3 loop reads CASSPVSRTSGRADEQYF. The nucleotide sequence reads as follows: TGTGCCAGCAGCCCAGTTAGTCGGACTAGCGGGAGAGCGGACGAGCAGTACTTC.